The 8 T cell receptor beta chains below all came from one sample that was sequenced in a study of T cell responses to AZD1222 COVID-19 vaccine. Here immunoSEQ multiplex PCR was the method, and the copy in TCRdb shows in-frame clones only, minus some. The table shows roughly 130,000 clones, with roughly 87% occurring only once. The specimen comprised peripheral blood, sampled on day 0 of AZD1222 vaccination. The receptors come from an adult in good health.

This chain uses TRBV28 with TRBJ1-1, with no clear D. V was shortened by 5 bases and J by 6 bases, with 16 bases between the two germline ends. CDR1 is MDHEN and CDR2 is SYDVKM in the germline V gene. The CDR3 has 14 amino acids. In DNA form, the CDR3 reads TGTGCCAGCAGTCTAATCGCCCGGGTATCTGAAGCTTTCTTT. As protein: CASSLIARVSEAFF.

V is TRBV7-6 and J is TRBJ1-1, with D unresolved. This CDR3 has 15 residues. V was clipped by 2 bases and J by 2 bases, with 12 bases between them. Germline V CDR1 and CDR2: SGHVS, FNYEAQ. The CDR3 reads CASSLSKDLNTEAFF. The CDR3 bases are TGTGCCAGCAGCTTAAGTAAGGATTTAAACACTGAAGCTTTCTTT. Combining the CDR3 with reference TRBV7-6 and TRBJ1-1 gives the whole variable domain GAGVSQSPRYKVTKRGQDVALRCDPISGHVSLYWYRQALGQGPEFLTYFNYEAQQDKSGLPNDRFSAERPEGSISTLTIQRTEQRDSAMYRCASSLSKDLNTEAFFGQGTRLTVV.

This rearrangement joins TRBV15 to TRBJ1-4, with a tentative D call TRBD1 (6 bases). Germline CDR1 LNHNV, CDR2 YYDKDF (reference sequence). V lost 0 bases and J 7 bases, leaving 18 bases between the germline ends. This CDR3 spans 17 amino acids. The CDR3 is CATSRDHGGGLGEKLFF. For the CDR3, the DNA is TGTGCCACCAGCAGAGATCACGGGGGGGGCTTGGGTGAAAAACTGTTTTTT.

This rearrangement joins TRBV29-1 to TRBJ1-1; the match to TRBD1 covers 7 bases. Trimming removed 7 bases from V and 1 base from J; junction bases left unmatched: 6. Per germline, CDR1 SQVTM and CDR2 ANQGSEA. CDR3 length: 13 amino acids. The CDR3 nucleotides read TGCAGCGCTTCGACAGGGTCGAACACTGAAGCTTTCTTT. Residues: CSASTGSNTEAFF.

The rearrangement uses TRBV10-3 and TRBJ2-6; D possibly uses TRBD1 or TRBD2 (5 bases each). V was pared by 2 bases and J by 4 bases, with 9 bases between. Germline V gene data show CDR1 as ENHRY and CDR2 as SYGVKD. The CDR3 contains 15 residues. CDR3 nucleotide sequence: TGTGCCATCAGTGAGGGGGCGGGCGGGGCCAACGTCCTGACTTTC. Translation gives CAISEGAGGANVLTF.

The rearrangement joins TRBV28 to TRBJ1-5; possible D gene TRBD1, 6 bases. Trimming removed 6 bases at V and 6 bases at J, with 18 bases between. CDR3 length equals 15 residues. Germline V gene sequence: CDR1 MDHEN, CDR2 SYDVKM. The DNA of the CDR3 is TGTGCCAGCAGGGACAGTGAGGGCGTAGGTCAGCCCCAGCATTTT. Its protein is CASRDSEGVGQPQHF. Supplemented by reference TRBV28 and TRBJ1-5, the full variable domain reads DVKVTQSSRYLVKRTGEKVFLECVQDMDHENMFWYRQDPGLGLRLIYFSYDVKMKEKGDIPEGYSVSREKKERFSLILESASTNQTSMYLCASRDSEGVGQPQHFGDGTRLSIL.

V gene TRBV12-3 or TRBV12-4 combines with J gene TRBJ1-6; D possibly corresponds to TRBD1 (5 bases). Trimming cost V 6 bases and J 9 bases, with 9 bases left between them. This CDR3 contains 12 residues. CDR3 region: CASSRVGSPLHF. The CDR3 bases are TGTGCCAGCAGCAGGGTCGGTTCACCCCTCCACTTT.

The genes are TRBV9 and TRBJ1-2, with TRBD1 as a possible D gene (5 bases). The CDR3 is made up of 17 amino acids. V shed 3 bases and J shed 2 bases, with 20 bases lying between them. Germline V CDR1 and CDR2: SGDLS, YYNGEE. CDR3 amino acids: CASSGGDEWQPNYGYTF. Written as DNA, the CDR3 is TGTGCCAGCAGCGGAGGGGACGAGTGGCAGCCAAACTATGGCTACACCTTC.